This TCR beta chain was captured by sequencing in a study of identical twins. This clonotype was observed a handful of times. cDNA carried unique molecular identifiers, and a universal primer site was added by template switching. TCRdb reanalysed the 5' RACE reads using MiXCR and keeps one entry per CDR3 protein. In the table there are 350,000 to 450,000 distinct CDR3 sequences, less than 20% of which are singletons. The CDR3 sequence is 15 residues long. CDR1 SGHKS and CDR2 YYEKEE come from the germline V gene (reference sequence). Trimming took off 3 bases at V and 5 bases at J, with 17 bases between the two ends.

This receptor was identified in a middle-aged man in good health. The sequencing input was naive T cells sorted from blood. This chain connects TRBV5-5 to TRBJ1-1; perhaps TRBD1 as D (6 bases). The CDR3 loop is CASSSFPGQRTEAFF. The CDR3 bases are TGTGCCAGCAGCTCCTTCCCCGGACAGAGGACTGAAGCTTTCTTT.